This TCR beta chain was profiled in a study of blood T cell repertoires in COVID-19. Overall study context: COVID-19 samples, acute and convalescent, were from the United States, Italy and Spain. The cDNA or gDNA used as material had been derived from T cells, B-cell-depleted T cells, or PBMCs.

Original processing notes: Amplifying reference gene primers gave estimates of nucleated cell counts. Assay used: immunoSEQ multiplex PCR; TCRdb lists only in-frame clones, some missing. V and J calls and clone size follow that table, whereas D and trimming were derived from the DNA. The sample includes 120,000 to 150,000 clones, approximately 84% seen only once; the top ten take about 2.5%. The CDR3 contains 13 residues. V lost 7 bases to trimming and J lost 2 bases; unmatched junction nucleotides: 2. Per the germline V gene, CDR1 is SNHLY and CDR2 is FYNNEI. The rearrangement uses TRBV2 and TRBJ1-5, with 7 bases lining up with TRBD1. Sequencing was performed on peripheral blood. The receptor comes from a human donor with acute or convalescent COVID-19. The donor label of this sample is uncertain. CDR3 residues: CASKGQGNQPQHF. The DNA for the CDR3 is TGTGCCAGCAAAGGACAGGGCAATCAGCCCCAGCATTTT.